This entry lists 14 T cell receptor beta chains sequenced from one sample in a study of blood T cell repertoires in COVID-19. Clones were sequenced by immunoSEQ multiplex PCR, and TCRdb holds only the in-frame ones, with some missing. The sample lists about 200,000 clones, about four fifths occurring once. The sequenced sample was peripheral blood. All receptors come from a woman aged 50 to 60 with active or convalescent COVID-19.

The chain uses TRBV18 and TRBJ1-2; TRBD1 matches 12 bases. V trimming: 3 bases; J trimming: 6 bases; junction bases outside the gene matches: 11. The CDR3 extends over 17 amino acids. Germline V lookup: CDR1 KGHSH, CDR2 LQKENI. The CDR3: CASSPQPGQGAHNGYTF. CDR3 nucleotide sequence: TGTGCCAGCTCACCTCAACCGGGACAGGGGGCGCACAATGGCTACACCTTC.

About this clone itself: Sequence at one end of the junction differs from germline and may be a read error. V is TRBV12-3 or TRBV12-4 and J is TRBJ2-5; unclear D gene. CDR3 length equals 13 residues. The CDR3 DNA follows: TGTGCCAGCGGTTTTCAGGCCCAAGAGACCCAGTACTTC. Its translation is CASGFQAQETQYF.

The chain links TRBV9 to TRBJ1-2, with 10 bases aligning to TRBD1. There are 14 residues in the CDR3. V gave up 4 bases and J gave up 8 bases; unmatched junction bases: 8. Germline CDR1 and CDR2: SGDLS and YYNGEE. The CDR3 DNA follows: TGTGCCAGCAGCACCACCGGGACAGGGGTCGGCTACACCTTC. Its protein product is CASSTTGTGVGYTF.

The chain uses TRBV9 and TRBJ2-3, with D unclear. The germline V gene encodes CDR1 SGDLS and CDR2 YYNGEE. The CDR3 runs 14 residues. Trimming removed 0 bases from V and 0 bases from J, with 5 bases in between. CDR3 nucleotide sequence: TGTGCCAGCAGCGTAGCCCCTAGCACAGATACGCAGTATTTT. It translates to CASSVAPSTDTQYF. Full variable domain (missing parts from reference TRBV9 and TRBJ2-3): DSGVTQTPKHLITATGQRVTLRCSPRSGDLSVYWYQQSLDQGLQFLIQYYNGEERAKGNILERFSAQQFPDLHSELNLSSLELGDSALYFCASSVAPSTDTQYFGPGTRLTVL.

This chain uses TRBV10-1 with TRBJ2-7, with 7 bases identical to TRBD1. V lost 5 bases and J lost 0; bases outside the gene matches: 7. CDR3 length: 15 amino acids. Germline V gene data show CDR1 as WNHNN and CDR2 as SYGVQD (reference sequence). The CDR3 DNA sequence: TGCGCCAGCAGTCGAGGGGGCATCAGCTCCTACGAGCAGTACTTC. Its translation is CASSRGGISSYEQYF.

The gene calls are TRBV5-1 and TRBJ1-3, with unresolved D. The germline V gene has CDR1 SGHRS and CDR2 YFSETQ. V shed 6 bases and J shed 4 bases, with 14 bases lying between them. The CDR3 runs to 14 residues. Here the CDR3 DNA reads TGCGCCAGCACCCTGTCGGGGATCGGAAACACCATATATTTT. Encoded protein: CASTLSGIGNTIYF. Filled out from reference TRBV5-1 and TRBJ1-3, the complete variable domain reads KAGVTQTPRYLIKTRGQQVTLSCSPISGHRSVSWYQQTPGQGLQFLFEYFSETQRNKGNFPGRFSGRQFSNSRSEMNVSTLELGDSALYLCASTLSGIGNTIYFGEGSWLTVV.

This chain joins TRBV11-2 and TRBJ1-2, with a possible D match to TRBD1 (5 bases). There are 17 residues in the CDR3. CDR1 is SGHAT and CDR2 is FQNNGV in the germline V gene. V was clipped by 1 base and J by 4 bases, with 19 bases between them. In DNA, the CDR3 is TGTGCCAGCAGCTTAGGGTCCGGGGGGTTCCGCGGCTATGGCTACACCTTC. As protein: CASSLGSGGFRGYGYTF.

V usage is TRBV19 and J usage is TRBJ2-1; 9 positions agree with TRBD2. There are 14 residues in the CDR3. The V gene end was trimmed by 5 bases and the J gene end by 5 bases; junction bases not matched to a gene: 4. Germline-derived CDR1 and CDR2 are LNHDA and SQIVND (reference sequence). CDR3 loop: CASSPGLAHNEQFF. CDR3 nucleotides: TGTGCCAGTAGTCCGGGACTAGCCCACAATGAGCAGTTCTTC.

The chain is built from TRBV15 and TRBJ2-7, with 11 bases aligning to TRBD1. The CDR3 covers 15 residues. Germline CDR1 and CDR2: LNHNV and YYDKDF (reference sequence). J gave up 0 bases and V 6 bases, and 4 bases lay outside the gene matches. The CDR3 sequence: CATSPGTGGSYEQYV. The CDR3 DNA sequence: TGTGCCACCAGTCCCGGGACAGGGGGCTCCTACGAGCAGTACGTC.

The chain has TRBV28 and TRBJ2-3, with TRBD1 identical over 10 bases. The CDR3 covers 15 residues. Germline V gene sequence: CDR1 MDHEN, CDR2 SYDVKM. J was trimmed by 5 bases and V by 5 bases; bases with no gene match: 7. The CDR3 sequence is CASSASGTGEDTQYF. The CDR3, as DNA: TGTGCCAGCAGTGCCTCCGGGACAGGGGAAGATACGCAGTATTTT.

This chain uses TRBV6-5 with TRBJ1-2; 9 bases align to TRBD1. Unmatched junction bases numbered 4, after V lost 10 bases and J lost 1 base. Germline lookup yields CDR1 MNHEY and CDR2 SVGAGI. The CDR3 loop spans 13 amino acids. CDR3 nucleotides: TGTGCCACCCGGACAGGGGATAACTATGGCTACACCTTC. It yields the protein CATRTGDNYGYTF.

The J gene is TRBJ1-6, the V gene TRBV11-2, with D tentatively TRBD1 (6 bases). The V end lost 5 bases, the J end lost 8 bases, and 16 bases lay between the germline ends. The CDR3 totals 15 residues. Germline CDR1 is SGHAT and CDR2 is FQNNGV. CDR3 residues: CASSPYGGFDSPLHF. The CDR3 coding sequence is TGTGCCAGCAGCCCCTATGGGGGCTTCGATTCACCCCTCCACTTT.

The chain links TRBV7-2 to TRBJ2-2; the match to TRBD2 covers 9 bases. Germline V gene lookup returns CDR1 SGHTA and CDR2 FQGNSA. The J segment lost 8 bases and the V segment lost 5 bases, leaving 12 bases of the junction unmatched. CDR3 length equals 16 residues. The DNA of the CDR3 is TGTGCCAGCAGCCGCACGGCTAGCGGGGTTTCAGGGGAGCTGTTTTTT. Amino acids: CASSRTASGVSGELFF.

The chain recombines TRBV5-1 with TRBJ2-1; D may be TRBD1 (6 bases). This CDR3 region has 16 residues. The V and J ends lost 0 bases and 0 bases respectively, with 10 bases between them. The germline CDR1 and CDR2 sequences are SGHRS and YFSETQ. The DNA for the CDR3 is TGCGCCAGCAGCTTGGGGGGCAGGGGCTCCTACAATGAGCAGTTCTTC. Its protein is CASSLGGRGSYNEQFF.